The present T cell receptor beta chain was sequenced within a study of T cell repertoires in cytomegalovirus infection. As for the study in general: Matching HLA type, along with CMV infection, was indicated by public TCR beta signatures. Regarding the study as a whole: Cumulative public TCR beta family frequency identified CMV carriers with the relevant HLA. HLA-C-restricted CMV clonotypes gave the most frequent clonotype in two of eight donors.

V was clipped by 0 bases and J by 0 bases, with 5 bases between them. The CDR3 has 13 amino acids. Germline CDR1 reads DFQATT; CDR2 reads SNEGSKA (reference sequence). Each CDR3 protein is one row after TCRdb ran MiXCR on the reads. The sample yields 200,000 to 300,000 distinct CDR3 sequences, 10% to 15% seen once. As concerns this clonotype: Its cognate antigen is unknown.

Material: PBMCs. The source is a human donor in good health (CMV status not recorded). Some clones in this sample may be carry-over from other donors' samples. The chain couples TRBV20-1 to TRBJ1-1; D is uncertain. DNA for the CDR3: TGCAGTGCTAGAGAATCGATGAACACTGAAGCTTTCTTT. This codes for CSARESMNTEAFF.